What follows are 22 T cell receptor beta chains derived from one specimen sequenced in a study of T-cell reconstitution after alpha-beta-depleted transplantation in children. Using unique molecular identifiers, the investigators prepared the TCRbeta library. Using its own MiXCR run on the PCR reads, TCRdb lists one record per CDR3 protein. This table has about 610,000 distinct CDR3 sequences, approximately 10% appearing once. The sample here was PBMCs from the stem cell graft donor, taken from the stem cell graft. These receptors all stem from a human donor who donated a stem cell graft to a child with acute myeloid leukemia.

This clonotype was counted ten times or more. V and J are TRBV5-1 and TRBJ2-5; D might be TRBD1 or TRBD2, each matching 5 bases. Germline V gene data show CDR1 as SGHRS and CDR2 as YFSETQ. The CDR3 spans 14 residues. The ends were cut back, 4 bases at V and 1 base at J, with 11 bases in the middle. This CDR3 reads CASSQGTIQETQYF. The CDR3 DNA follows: TGCGCCAGCAGCCAAGGGACCATCCAAGAGACCCAGTACTTC.

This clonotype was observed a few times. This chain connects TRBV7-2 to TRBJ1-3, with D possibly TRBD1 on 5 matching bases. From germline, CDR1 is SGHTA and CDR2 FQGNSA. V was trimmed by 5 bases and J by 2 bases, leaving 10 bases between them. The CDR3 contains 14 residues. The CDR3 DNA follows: TGTGCCAGCAGCCTTGGGACTACTGGAAACACCATATATTTT. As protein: CASSLGTTGNTIYF.

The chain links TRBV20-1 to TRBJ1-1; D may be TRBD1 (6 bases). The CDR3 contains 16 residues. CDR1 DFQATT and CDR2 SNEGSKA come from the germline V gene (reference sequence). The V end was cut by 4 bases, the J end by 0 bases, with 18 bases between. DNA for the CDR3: TGCAGTGCTAAAACCACCCCTGGACAGATGAACACTGAAGCTTTCTTT. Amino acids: CSAKTTPGQMNTEAFF.

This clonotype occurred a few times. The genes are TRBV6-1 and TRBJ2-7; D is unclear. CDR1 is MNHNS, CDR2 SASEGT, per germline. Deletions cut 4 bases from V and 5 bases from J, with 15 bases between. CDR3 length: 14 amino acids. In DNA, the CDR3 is TGTGCCAGCAGTGCCGACGGGCTAAGGAACGAGCAGTACTTC. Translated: CASSADGLRNEQYF.

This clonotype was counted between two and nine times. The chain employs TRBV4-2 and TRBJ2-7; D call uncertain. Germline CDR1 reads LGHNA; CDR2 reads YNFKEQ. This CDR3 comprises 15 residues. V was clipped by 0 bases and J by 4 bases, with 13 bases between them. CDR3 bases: TGTGCCAGCAGCCAAGATTGGACGGCCGGATACGAGCAGTACTTC. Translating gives CASSQDWTAGYEQYF.

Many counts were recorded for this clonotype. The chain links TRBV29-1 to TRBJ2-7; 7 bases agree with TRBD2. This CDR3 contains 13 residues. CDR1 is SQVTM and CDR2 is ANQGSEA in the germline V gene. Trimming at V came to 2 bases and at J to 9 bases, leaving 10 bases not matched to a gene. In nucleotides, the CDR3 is TGCAGCGTTGAACTAAACGGGTCGGGAGGGCAGTACTTC. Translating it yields CSVELNGSGGQYF.

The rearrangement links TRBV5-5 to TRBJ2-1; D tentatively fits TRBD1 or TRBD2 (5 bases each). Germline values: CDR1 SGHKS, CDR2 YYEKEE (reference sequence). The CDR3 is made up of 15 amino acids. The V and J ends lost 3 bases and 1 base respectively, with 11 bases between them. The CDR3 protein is CASSSGPASYNEQFF. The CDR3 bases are TGTGCCAGCAGCTCGGGACCCGCGTCCTACAATGAGCAGTTCTTC.

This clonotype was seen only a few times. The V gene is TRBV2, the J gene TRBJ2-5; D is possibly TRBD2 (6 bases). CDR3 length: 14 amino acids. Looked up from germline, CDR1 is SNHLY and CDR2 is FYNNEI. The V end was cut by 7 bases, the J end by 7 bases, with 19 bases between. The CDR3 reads CASTATGLRGTQYF. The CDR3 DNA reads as TGTGCCAGCACTGCAACGGGACTCCGTGGGACCCAGTACTTC.

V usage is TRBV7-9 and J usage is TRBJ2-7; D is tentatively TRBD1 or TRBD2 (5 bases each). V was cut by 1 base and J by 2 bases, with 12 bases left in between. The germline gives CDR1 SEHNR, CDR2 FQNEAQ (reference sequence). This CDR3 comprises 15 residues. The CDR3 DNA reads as TGTGCCAGCAGCTTAGGGGGGTCTTCCCCCTACGAGCAGTACTTC. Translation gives CASSLGGSSPYEQYF.

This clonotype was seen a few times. This CDR3 reads CASRSGRAHNEQFF. For the CDR3, the DNA is TGTGCCAGCAGGAGCGGGAGGGCCCACAATGAGCAGTTCTTC. The chain couples TRBV27 to TRBJ2-1; 10 positions agree with TRBD2. CDR1 and CDR2 from the germline V gene are MNHEY and SMNVEV (reference sequence). V lost 6 bases to trimming and J lost 5 bases; unmatched junction nucleotides: 4. CDR3 length: 14 amino acids.

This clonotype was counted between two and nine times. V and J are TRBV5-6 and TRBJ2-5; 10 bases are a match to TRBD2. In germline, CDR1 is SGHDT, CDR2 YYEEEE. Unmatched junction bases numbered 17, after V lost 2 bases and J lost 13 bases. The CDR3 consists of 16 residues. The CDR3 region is CASSLGSTSGRQRGYF. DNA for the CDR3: TGTGCCAGCAGCTTAGGGTCGACTAGCGGGCGACAAAGAGGGTACTTC.

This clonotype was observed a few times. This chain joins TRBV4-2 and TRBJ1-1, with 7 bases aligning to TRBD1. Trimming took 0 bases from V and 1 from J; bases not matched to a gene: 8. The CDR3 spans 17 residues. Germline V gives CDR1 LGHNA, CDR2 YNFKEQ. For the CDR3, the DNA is TGTGCCAGCAGCCAAGATCCCCGGGACAGAGGGAACACTGAAGCTTTCTTT. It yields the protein CASSQDPRDRGNTEAFF.

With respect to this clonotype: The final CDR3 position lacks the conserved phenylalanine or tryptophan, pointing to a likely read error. The CDR3 nucleotides read TGTGCCAGCAGCCTGATTAGCGGGAGGATTTACAATGAGCAGTTCCTC. This encodes CASSLISGRIYNEQFL. The chain combines TRBV14 with TRBJ2-1, with 10 positions matching TRBD2. This CDR3 spans 16 amino acids. In germline, CDR1 is SGHDN, CDR2 FVKESK. J was trimmed by 4 bases and V by 4 bases; bases with no gene match: 7.

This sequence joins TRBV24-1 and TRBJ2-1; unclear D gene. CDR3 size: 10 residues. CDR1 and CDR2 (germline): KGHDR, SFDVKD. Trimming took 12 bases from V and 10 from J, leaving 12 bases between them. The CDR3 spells CASGRREQFF. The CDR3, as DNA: TGTGCCTCGGGCCGCCGGGAGCAGTTCTTC.

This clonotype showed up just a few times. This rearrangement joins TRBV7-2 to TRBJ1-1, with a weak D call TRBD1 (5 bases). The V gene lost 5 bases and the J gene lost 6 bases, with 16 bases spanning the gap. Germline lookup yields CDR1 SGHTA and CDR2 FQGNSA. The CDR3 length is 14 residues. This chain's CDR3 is CASSRTGTAAEAFF. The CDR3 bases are TGTGCCAGCAGCCGCACCGGGACGGCAGCTGAAGCTTTCTTT.

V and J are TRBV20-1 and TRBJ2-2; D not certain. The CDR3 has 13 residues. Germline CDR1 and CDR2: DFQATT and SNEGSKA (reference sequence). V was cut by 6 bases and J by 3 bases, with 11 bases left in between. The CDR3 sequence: CSAPLLYTGELFF. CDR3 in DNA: TGCAGTGCCCCACTCCTTTACACCGGGGAGCTGTTTTTT.

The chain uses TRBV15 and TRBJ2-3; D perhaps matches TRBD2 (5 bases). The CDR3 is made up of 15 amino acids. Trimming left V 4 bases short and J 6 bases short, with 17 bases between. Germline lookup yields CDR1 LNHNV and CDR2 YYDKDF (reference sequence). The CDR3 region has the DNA TGTGCCACCAGCACCCGGGGTAAAAAAAGGGATACGCAGTATTTT. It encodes CATSTRGKKRDTQYF.

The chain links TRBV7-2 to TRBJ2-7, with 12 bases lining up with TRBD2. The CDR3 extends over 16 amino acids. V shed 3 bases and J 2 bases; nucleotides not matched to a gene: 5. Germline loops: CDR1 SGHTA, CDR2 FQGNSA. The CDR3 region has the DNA TGTGCCAGCAGCTTTCTCACTAGCGGGGGGACCTACGAGCAGTACTTC. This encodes CASSFLTSGGTYEQYF.

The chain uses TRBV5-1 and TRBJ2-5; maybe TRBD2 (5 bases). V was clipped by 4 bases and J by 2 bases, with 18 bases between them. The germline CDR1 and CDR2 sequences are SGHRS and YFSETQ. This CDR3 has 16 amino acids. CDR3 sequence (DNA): TGCGCCAGCAGCCCGAGGGAGTCCCGGCCTCAAGAGACCCAGTACTTC. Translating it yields CASSPRESRPQETQYF.

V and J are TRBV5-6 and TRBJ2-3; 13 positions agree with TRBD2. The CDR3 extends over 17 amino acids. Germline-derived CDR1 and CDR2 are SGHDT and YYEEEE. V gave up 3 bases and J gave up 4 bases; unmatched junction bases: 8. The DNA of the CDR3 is TGTGCCAGCAGCTGGTGGGGACTAGCGGGGACTCCAGATACGCAGTATTTT. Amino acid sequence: CASSWWGLAGTPDTQYF.

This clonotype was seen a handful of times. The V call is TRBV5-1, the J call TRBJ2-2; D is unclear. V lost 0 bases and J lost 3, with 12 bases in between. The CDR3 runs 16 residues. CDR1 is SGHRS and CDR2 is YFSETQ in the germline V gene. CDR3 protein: CASSLVPLLDTGELFF. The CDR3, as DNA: TGCGCCAGCAGCTTGGTCCCCTTATTAGACACCGGGGAGCTGTTTTTT.

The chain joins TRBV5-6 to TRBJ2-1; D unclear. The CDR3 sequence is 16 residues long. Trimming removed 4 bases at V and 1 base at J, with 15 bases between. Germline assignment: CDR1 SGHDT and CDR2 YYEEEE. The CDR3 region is CASSLIQWGSYNEQFF. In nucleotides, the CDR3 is TGTGCCAGCAGCCTGATCCAATGGGGATCCTACAATGAGCAGTTCTTC.